This TCR beta chain was identified in a study of OX40 agonist ivuxolimab in advanced cancers. Overall study: Patients were given ivuxolimab, an antibody that agonizes OX40 (CD134). Every 2 weeks, patients got intravenous ivuxolimab at one of six dose levels (0.01-10 mg/kg). Study outcomes and limitations: Fewer expanded clones were found on average in CD4+ than in CD8+ T cells.

V was shortened by 2 bases and J by 4 bases, with 5 bases between the two germline ends. CDR1 and CDR2 from the germline V gene are LNHDA and SQIVND (reference sequence). The CDR3 covers 12 residues. Exclusion applied to patients with autoimmune disease history or systemic immunosuppression. About this clone: Its cognate antigen is unknown.

Sequencing used immunoSEQ multiplex PCR; TCRdb keeps in-frame clones, though not all of them. The sample yields under 85,000 clones, 85% to 95% seen once. The source was CD4+ or CD8+ T cells sorted from blood, collected in a trial of the OX40 agonist ivuxolimab. V gene TRBV19 combines with J gene TRBJ1-2; D is possibly TRBD1 (5 bases). The sequence derives from an adult with an advanced solid tumor such as melanoma, head and neck, liver or kidney cancer. DNA for the CDR3: TGTGCCAGTAGTATACAGGGCTATGGCTACACCTTC. This codes for CASSIQGYGYTF.